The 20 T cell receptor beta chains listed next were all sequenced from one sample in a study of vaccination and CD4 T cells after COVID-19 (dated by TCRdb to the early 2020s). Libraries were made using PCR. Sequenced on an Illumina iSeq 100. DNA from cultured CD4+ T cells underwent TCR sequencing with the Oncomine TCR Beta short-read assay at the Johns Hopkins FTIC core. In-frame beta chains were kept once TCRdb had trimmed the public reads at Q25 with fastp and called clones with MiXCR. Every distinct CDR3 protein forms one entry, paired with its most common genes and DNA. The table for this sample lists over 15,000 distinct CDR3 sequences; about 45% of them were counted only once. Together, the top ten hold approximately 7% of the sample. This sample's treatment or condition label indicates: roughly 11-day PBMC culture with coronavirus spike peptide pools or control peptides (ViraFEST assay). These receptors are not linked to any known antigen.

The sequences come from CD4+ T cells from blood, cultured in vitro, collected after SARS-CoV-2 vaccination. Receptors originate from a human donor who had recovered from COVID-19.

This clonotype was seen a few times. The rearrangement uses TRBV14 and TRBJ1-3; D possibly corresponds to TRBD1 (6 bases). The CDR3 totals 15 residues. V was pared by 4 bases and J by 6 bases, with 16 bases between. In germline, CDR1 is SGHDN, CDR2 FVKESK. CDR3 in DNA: TGTGCCAGCAGCCGAGCGGGACACAGACTAAACACCATATATTTT. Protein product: CASSRAGHRLNTIYF.

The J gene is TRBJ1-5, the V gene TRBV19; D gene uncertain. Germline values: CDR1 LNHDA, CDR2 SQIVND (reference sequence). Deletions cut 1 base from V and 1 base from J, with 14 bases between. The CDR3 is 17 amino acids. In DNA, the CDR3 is TGTGCCAGTAGTATAGTGAGCCGTAGGGTAAGCAATCAGCCCCAGCATTTT. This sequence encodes CASSIVSRRVSNQPQHF.

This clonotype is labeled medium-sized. CDR3: CASSAVGQGYVNTEAFF. DNA of the CDR3: TGTGCCAGCAGTGCCGTGGGACAGGGGTATGTGAACACTGAAGCTTTCTTT. The chain combines TRBV6-1 with TRBJ1-1, with TRBD1 matching 10 bases. V shed 4 bases and J 0 bases; nucleotides not matched to a gene: 8. The CDR3 length is 17 residues. Germline loops: CDR1 MNHNS, CDR2 SASEGT.

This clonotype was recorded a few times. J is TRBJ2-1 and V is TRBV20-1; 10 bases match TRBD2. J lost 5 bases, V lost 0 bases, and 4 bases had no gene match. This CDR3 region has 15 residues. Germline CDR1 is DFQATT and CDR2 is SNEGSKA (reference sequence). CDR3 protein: CSARDVAGGHNEQFF. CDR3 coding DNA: TGCAGTGCTAGAGACGTAGCGGGAGGCCACAATGAGCAGTTCTTC.

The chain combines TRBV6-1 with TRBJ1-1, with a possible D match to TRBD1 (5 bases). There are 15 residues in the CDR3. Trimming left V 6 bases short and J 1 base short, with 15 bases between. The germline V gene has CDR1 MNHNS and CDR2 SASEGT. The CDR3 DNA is TGTGCCAGCAGCGGAAGGGGCAGACCGAACACTGAAGCTTTCTTT. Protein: CASSGRGRPNTEAFF.

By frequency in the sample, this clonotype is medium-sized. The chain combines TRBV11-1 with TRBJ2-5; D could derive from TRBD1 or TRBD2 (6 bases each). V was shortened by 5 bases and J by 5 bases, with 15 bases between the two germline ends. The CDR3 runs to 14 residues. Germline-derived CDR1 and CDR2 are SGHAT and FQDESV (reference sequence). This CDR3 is CASSRGGGGETQYF. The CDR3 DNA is TGTGCCAGCAGCCGGGGCGGAGGGGGGGAGACCCAGTACTTC. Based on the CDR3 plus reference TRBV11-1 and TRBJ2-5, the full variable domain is EAEVAQSPRYKITEKSQAVAFWCDPISGHATLYWYRQILGQGPELLVQFQDESVVDDSQLPKDRFSAERLKGVDSTLKIQPAELGDSAMYLCASSRGGGGETQYFGPGTRLLVL.

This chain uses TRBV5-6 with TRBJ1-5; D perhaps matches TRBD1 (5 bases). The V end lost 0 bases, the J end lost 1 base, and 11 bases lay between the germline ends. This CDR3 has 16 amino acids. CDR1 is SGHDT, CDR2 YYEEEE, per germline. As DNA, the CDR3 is TGTGCCAGCAGCTTGGCCGGCAGGGAAAGCAATCAGCCCCAGCATTTT. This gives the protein CASSLAGRESNQPQHF.

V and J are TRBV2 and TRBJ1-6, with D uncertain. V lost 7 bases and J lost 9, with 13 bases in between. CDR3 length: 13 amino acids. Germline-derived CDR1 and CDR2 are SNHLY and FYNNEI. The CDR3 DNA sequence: TGTGCCAGCACCCAACTGGCGGGTTCACCCCTCCACTTT. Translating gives CASTQLAGSPLHF.

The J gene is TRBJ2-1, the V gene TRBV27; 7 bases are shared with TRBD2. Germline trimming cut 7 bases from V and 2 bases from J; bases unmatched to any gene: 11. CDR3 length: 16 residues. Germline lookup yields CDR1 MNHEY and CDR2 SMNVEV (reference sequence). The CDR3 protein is CASNSRGLGPYNEQFF. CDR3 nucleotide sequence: TGTGCCAGCAACTCCCGAGGACTAGGCCCCTACAATGAGCAGTTCTTC.

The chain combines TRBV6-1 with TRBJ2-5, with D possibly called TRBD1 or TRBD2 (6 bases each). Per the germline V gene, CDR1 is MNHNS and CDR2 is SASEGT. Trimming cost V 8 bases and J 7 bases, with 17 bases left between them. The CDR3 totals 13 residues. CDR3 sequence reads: CASARLRGGTQYF. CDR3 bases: TGTGCCAGCGCTCGCCTCAGGGGAGGGACCCAGTACTTC.

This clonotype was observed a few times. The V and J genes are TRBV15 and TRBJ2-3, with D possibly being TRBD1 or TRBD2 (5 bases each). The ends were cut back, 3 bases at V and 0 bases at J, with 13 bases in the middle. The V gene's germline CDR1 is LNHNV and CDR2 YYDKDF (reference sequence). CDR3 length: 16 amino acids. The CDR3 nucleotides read TGTGCCACCAGCAGCGGTTGGGGACGGAGCACAGATACGCAGTATTTT. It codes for CATSSGWGRSTDTQYF.

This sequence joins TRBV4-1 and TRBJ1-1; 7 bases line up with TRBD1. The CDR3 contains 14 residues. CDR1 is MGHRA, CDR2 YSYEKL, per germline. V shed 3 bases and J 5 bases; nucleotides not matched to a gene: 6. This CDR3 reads CASSQNRGGTEAFF. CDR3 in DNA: TGCGCCAGCAGCCAGAACAGGGGAGGAACTGAAGCTTTCTTT.

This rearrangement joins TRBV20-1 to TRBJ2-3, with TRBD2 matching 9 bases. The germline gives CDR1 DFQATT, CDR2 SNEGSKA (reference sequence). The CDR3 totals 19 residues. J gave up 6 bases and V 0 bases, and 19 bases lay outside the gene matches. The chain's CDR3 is CSARDLVSSGSLFSDTQYF. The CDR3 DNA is TGCAGTGCTAGAGATTTAGTGAGTAGCGGGAGTCTGTTCTCCGATACGCAGTATTTT.

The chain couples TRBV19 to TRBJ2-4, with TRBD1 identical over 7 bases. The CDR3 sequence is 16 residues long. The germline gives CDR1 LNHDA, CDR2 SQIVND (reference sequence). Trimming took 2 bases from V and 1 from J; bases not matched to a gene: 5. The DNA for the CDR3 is TGTGCCAGTAGTATACCCACCAGGGGGGCCAAAAACATTCAGTACTTC. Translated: CASSIPTRGAKNIQYF.

The CDR3 sequence is CATGTGNLNEQFF. The CDR3, as DNA: TGTGCCACCGGGACAGGGAATCTGAATGAGCAGTTCTTC. The chain couples TRBV24-1 to TRBJ2-1; TRBD1 aligns across 9 bases. Germline V gives CDR1 KGHDR, CDR2 SFDVKD. This CDR3 region has 13 residues. Trimming took 9 bases from V and 7 from J; bases not matched to a gene: 6.

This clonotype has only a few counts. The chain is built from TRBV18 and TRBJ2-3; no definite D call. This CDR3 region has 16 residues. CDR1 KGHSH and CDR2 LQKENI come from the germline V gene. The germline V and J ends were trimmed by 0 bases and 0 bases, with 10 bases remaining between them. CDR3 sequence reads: CASSPPRELSTDTQYF. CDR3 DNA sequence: TGTGCCAGCTCACCACCGCGAGAACTTAGCACAGATACGCAGTATTTT.

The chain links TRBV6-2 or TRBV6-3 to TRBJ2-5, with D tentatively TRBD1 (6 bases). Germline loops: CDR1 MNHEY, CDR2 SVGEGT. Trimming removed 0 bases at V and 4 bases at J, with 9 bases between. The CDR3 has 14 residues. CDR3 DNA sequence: TGTGCCAGCAGTTACTCCAGGGGAACAGAGACCCAGTACTTC. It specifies CASSYSRGTETQYF.

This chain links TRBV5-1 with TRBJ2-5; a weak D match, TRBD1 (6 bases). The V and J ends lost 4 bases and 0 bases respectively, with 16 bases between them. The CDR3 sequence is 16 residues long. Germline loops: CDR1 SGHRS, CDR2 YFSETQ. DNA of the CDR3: TGCGCCAGCAGCGAGCCACGGCAGGGGTACCAAGAGACCCAGTACTTC. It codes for CASSEPRQGYQETQYF. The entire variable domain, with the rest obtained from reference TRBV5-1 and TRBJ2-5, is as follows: KAGVTQTPRYLIKTRGQQVTLSCSPISGHRSVSWYQQTPGQGLQFLFEYFSETQRNKGNFPGRFSGRQFSNSRSEMNVSTLELGDSALYLCASSEPRQGYQETQYFGPGTRLLVL.

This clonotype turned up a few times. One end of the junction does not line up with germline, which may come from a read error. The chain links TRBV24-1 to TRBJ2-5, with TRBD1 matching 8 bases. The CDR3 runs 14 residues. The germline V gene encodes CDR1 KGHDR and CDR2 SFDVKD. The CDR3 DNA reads TGTGCCAGCAGTGGACAGGGTTGGGAAGAGACCCAGTACTTC. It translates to CASSGQGWEETQYF.

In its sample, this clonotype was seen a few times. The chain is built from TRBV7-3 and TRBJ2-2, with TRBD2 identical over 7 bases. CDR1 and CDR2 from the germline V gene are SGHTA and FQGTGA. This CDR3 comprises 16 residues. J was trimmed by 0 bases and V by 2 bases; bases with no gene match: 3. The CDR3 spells CASSLLAAANTGELFF. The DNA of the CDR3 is TGTGCCAGCAGCTTACTAGCGGCCGCGAACACCGGGGAGCTGTTTTTT.